This T cell receptor beta chain derives from a study of blood T cell repertoires in COVID-19. Deletions cut 0 bases from V and 4 bases from J, with 6 bases between. The V gene's germline CDR1 is SGHAT and CDR2 FQNNGV. The CDR3 runs to 14 residues. Assay: immunoSEQ multiplex PCR; the TCRdb copy retains only in-frame clones and omits some. Of around 67,000 clones in the sample, approximately 84% are singletons; the top ten hold around 35%. The sequence was collected from a man between 70 and 80 years old with acute or convalescent COVID-19. The chain links TRBV11-2 to TRBJ2-2; D is uncertain. Sequenced input: peripheral blood. CDR3 region: CASSLDLATGELFF. The CDR3 DNA follows: TGTGCCAGCAGCTTAGATCTGGCCACCGGGGAGCTGTTTTTT.